The sequence of this TCR beta chain was determined in a study of T cell responses to AZD1222 COVID-19 vaccine. Details on this clone: The target antigen is unknown.

Assay used: immunoSEQ multiplex PCR; TCRdb lists only in-frame clones, some missing. The data contain some 180,000 clones, roughly 89% of them singletons. Combined were second doses at about 4 or about 12 weeks. The study, taken as a whole, reports: Spike-specific TCR breadth and depth grew following two AZD1222 doses. Donor demographics were predominantly white British with a female majority; clonal diversity may be underestimated. The study identified only five to seven AZD1222 recipients as seropositive at baseline.

This clonotype was obtained from an adult who received the AZD1222 COVID-19 vaccine. Material: peripheral blood, obtained 28 days after the second AZD1222 dose.

CDR3 protein: CASSTQGGWGNQPQHF. Here the CDR3 DNA reads TGTGCCAGCAGCACACAGGGGGGGTGGGGCAATCAGCCCCAGCATTTT. The chain is built from TRBV7-2 and TRBJ1-5, with TRBD1 identical over 8 bases. Trimming cost V 5 bases and J 2 bases; bases outside gene matches: 8. The germline V gene encodes CDR1 SGHTA and CDR2 FQGNSA. The CDR3 totals 16 residues. Looking up the rest from reference TRBV7-2 and TRBJ1-5 gives the full variable domain: GAGVSQSPSNKVTEKGKDVELRCDPISGHTALYWYRQSLGQGLEFLIYFQGNSAPDKSGLPSDRFSAERTGGSVSTLTIQRTQQEDSAVYLCASSTQGGWGNQPQHFGDGTRLSIL.